These 23 T cell receptor beta chains share one sample of origin, sequenced in a study of T cell responses to AZD1222 COVID-19 vaccine. Here immunoSEQ multiplex PCR was the method, and the copy in TCRdb shows in-frame clones only, minus some. The repertoire includes about 150,000 clones, more than 85% of them detected once, and around 2.3% sits in the top ten. Specimen: peripheral blood, collected on day 0 of AZD1222 vaccination. The source is an adult in good health.

This sequence joins TRBV27 and TRBJ1-4; a weak D match, TRBD1 (5 bases). Germline CDR1 is MNHEY and CDR2 is SMNVEV (reference sequence). With 4 bases removed from V and 1 base from J, the gap between germline ends came to 19 bases. This CDR3 contains 18 residues. CDR3 sequence reads: CASSSLPGKGVTNEKLFF. In nucleotides, the CDR3 is TGTGCCAGCAGTTCTCTCCCAGGGAAAGGAGTAACTAATGAAAAACTGTTTTTT.

The chain carries TRBV18 and TRBJ1-1; D not resolved. Between the trimmed V and J ends, which lost 0 bases and 1 base, there was a span of 6 bases. CDR1 and CDR2 (germline): KGHSH, LQKENI. This CDR3 is built from 14 residues. The CDR3 region is CASSPPSENTEAFF. The CDR3, as DNA: TGTGCCAGCTCACCACCGTCCGAGAACACTGAAGCTTTCTTT.

The chain links TRBV2 to TRBJ1-5, with TRBD1 matching over 9 bases. CDR1 and CDR2 from the germline V gene are SNHLY and FYNNEI. The CDR3 length is 12 residues. Trimming cost V 11 bases and J 6 bases; bases outside gene matches: 5. The CDR3 nucleotides read TGTGCCTCCACAGGGGGCACTCAGCCCCAGCATTTT. Protein: CASTGGTQPQHF.

This chain uses TRBV7-9 with TRBJ2-1; 10 bases agree with TRBD1. The CDR3 covers 15 residues. CDR1 is SEHNR and CDR2 is FQNEAQ in the germline V gene (reference sequence). V shed 5 bases and J 8 bases; nucleotides not matched to a gene: 9. The CDR3 nucleotides read TGTGCCAGCAGCGGGCCGGGACAGGGGAAGGATGAGCAGTTCTTC. This codes for CASSGPGQGKDEQFF.

The rearrangement uses TRBV28 and TRBJ1-2; 7 bases map to TRBD1. CDR3 length: 14 residues. Losses at the gene ends were 6 bases for V and 7 bases for J; bases not matched to a gene: 11. Germline loops: CDR1 MDHEN, CDR2 SYDVKM. CDR3 amino acids: CASRDQGGSGGYTF. The CDR3 DNA reads TGTGCCAGCAGGGATCAGGGGGGCTCGGGTGGCTACACCTTC.

This sequence joins TRBV28 and TRBJ2-7; D call uncertain. This CDR3 is built from 12 residues. Trimming took off 2 bases at V and 6 bases at J, with 8 bases between the two ends. From germline, CDR1 is MDHEN and CDR2 SYDVKM. Here the CDR3 reads CASSLIRLEQYF. DNA for the CDR3: TGTGCCAGCAGTTTAATCCGCCTCGAGCAGTACTTC.

The gene calls are TRBV5-6 and TRBJ2-5; unclear D gene. The CDR3 is 14 residues long. The germline V gene encodes CDR1 SGHDT and CDR2 YYEEEE. The V end lost 0 bases, the J end lost 4 bases, and 10 bases lay between the germline ends. CDR3 DNA: TGTGCCAGCAGCTTGGAAGCGCTGGGAGAGACCCAGTACTTC. It encodes CASSLEALGETQYF.

The V call is TRBV27, the J call TRBJ1-3; TRBD1 aligns across 7 bases. Germline V CDR1 and CDR2: MNHEY, SMNVEV (reference sequence). This CDR3 is 16 amino acids long. Trimming cost V 3 bases and J 3 bases; bases outside gene matches: 8. The CDR3 loop is CASSFTVGGGGNTIYF. The DNA of the CDR3 is TGTGCCAGCAGTTTTACTGTAGGGGGCGGTGGAAACACCATATATTTT.

This clone was detected a few times. The chain is built from TRBV6-2 or TRBV6-3 and TRBJ2-1; TRBD2 aligns across 14 bases. J lost 7 bases, V lost 1 base, and 9 bases had no gene match. The CDR3 spans 18 residues. Germline CDR1 reads MNHEY; CDR2 reads SVGEGT. The CDR3: CASSYLGLAGVLWNEQFF. CDR3 bases: TGTGCCAGCAGTTACTTGGGACTAGCGGGGGTTTTATGGAATGAGCAGTTCTTC.

CDR3 bases: TGTGCCAGCAGCGTAACCGGACAGTCCCCGGATACGCAGTATTTT. This sequence encodes CASSVTGQSPDTQYF. The V and J genes are TRBV9 and TRBJ2-3; the D gene is possibly TRBD1 (6 bases). This CDR3 has 15 residues. V dropped 1 base and J dropped 6 bases, with 15 bases sitting between them. Germline CDR1 reads SGDLS; CDR2 reads YYNGEE.

The rearrangement joins TRBV10-3 to TRBJ2-1; D ambiguous. Between the trimmed V and J ends, which lost 6 bases and 5 bases, there was a span of 5 bases. Looked up from germline, CDR1 is ENHRY and CDR2 is SYGVKD. The CDR3 loop spans 11 amino acids. This chain's CDR3 is CAISLDNEQFF. Written as DNA, the CDR3 is TGTGCCATCAGCCTAGACAATGAGCAGTTCTTC.

The V gene is TRBV5-1, the J gene TRBJ1-1, with unresolved D. Looked up from germline, CDR1 is SGHRS and CDR2 is YFSETQ. This CDR3 is 15 amino acids long. V lost 0 bases and J 6 bases, leaving 15 bases between the germline ends. CDR3 residues: CASSLVGRRGAEAFF. The CDR3 DNA reads TGCGCCAGCAGCTTGGTGGGCAGAAGAGGCGCTGAAGCTTTCTTT.

The V and J genes are TRBV19 and TRBJ1-2; 10 bases map to TRBD1. The CDR3 sequence is 14 residues long. Germline trimming cut 6 bases from V and 4 bases from J; bases unmatched to any gene: 5. CDR1 is LNHDA and CDR2 is SQIVND in the germline V gene (reference sequence). The CDR3 loop reads CASSLGQGGYGYTF. The CDR3 nucleotides read TGTGCCAGTAGCCTCGGACAGGGGGGCTATGGCTACACCTTC.

The CDR3 region is CASSVEGTGTPLHF. The CDR3 coding sequence is TGTGCCAGCAGCGTAGAAGGGACAGGCACACCCCTCCACTTT. The rearrangement links TRBV9 to TRBJ1-6; 8 bases are shared with TRBD1. The CDR3 runs to 14 residues. Germline loops: CDR1 SGDLS, CDR2 YYNGEE. V lost 0 bases to trimming and J lost 11 bases; unmatched junction nucleotides: 4.

This clone occurred once. The rearrangement joins TRBV2 to TRBJ1-1, with 8 nucleotides matching TRBD1. CDR1 and CDR2 (germline): SNHLY, FYNNEI. The CDR3 spans 15 residues. J was trimmed by 0 bases and V by 6 bases; bases with no gene match: 6. The CDR3 spells CASRPGGGLNTEAFF. CDR3 coding DNA: TGTGCCAGCAGGCCAGGGGGCGGACTGAACACTGAAGCTTTCTTT.

The rearrangement links TRBV9 to TRBJ2-5, with D unresolved. The CDR3 sequence is 14 residues long. V dropped 1 base and J dropped 0 bases, with 7 bases sitting between them. Germline V gene sequence: CDR1 SGDLS, CDR2 YYNGEE. Here the CDR3 DNA reads TGTGCCAGCAGCGTAATGGCGGACCAAGAGACCCAGTACTTC. Amino acid sequence: CASSVMADQETQYF. Using reference TRBV9 and TRBJ2-5 for the parts outside the CDR3, the full variable domain is DSGVTQTPKHLITATGQRVTLRCSPRSGDLSVYWYQQSLDQGLQFLIQYYNGEERAKGNILERFSAQQFPDLHSELNLSSLELGDSALYFCASSVMADQETQYFGPGTRLLVL.

The chain couples TRBV2 to TRBJ1-5; 8 bases are a match to TRBD1. In germline, CDR1 is SNHLY, CDR2 FYNNEI. V shed 3 bases and J 0 bases; nucleotides not matched to a gene: 16. The CDR3 runs 20 residues. CDR3 protein: CASSDPTGQGGRSSNQPQHF. DNA of the CDR3: TGTGCCAGCAGTGACCCCACCGGACAGGGTGGGCGTAGTAGCAATCAGCCCCAGCATTTT.

CDR3 sequence reads: CASSLGQGVDEKLFF. The CDR3 DNA follows: TGTGCCAGCAGCTTAGGGCAGGGTGTGGATGAAAAACTGTTTTTT. The chain recombines TRBV7-6 with TRBJ1-4; maybe TRBD1 (5 bases). The germline CDR1 and CDR2 sequences are SGHVS and FNYEAQ. Trimming left V 1 base short and J 6 bases short, with 12 bases between. The CDR3 extends over 15 amino acids.

V usage is TRBV4-2 and J usage is TRBJ1-4; D not certain. This CDR3 is built from 14 residues. CDR1 LGHNA and CDR2 YNFKEQ come from the germline V gene. The ends were cut back, 4 bases at V and 5 bases at J, with 11 bases in the middle. In DNA form, the CDR3 reads TGTGCCAGCAGCCCCCGCACGTCCAATGAAAAACTGTTTTTT. It translates to CASSPRTSNEKLFF.

The rearrangement links TRBV4-2 to TRBJ2-7; the match to TRBD2 covers 8 bases. This CDR3 spans 14 amino acids. V gave up 1 base and J gave up 6 bases; unmatched junction bases: 5. CDR1 and CDR2 (germline): LGHNA, YNFKEQ. The CDR3 DNA sequence: TGTGCCAGCAGCCAAGCCCGGGAGGGCCTCGAGCAGTACTTC. It is translated as CASSQAREGLEQYF.

V is TRBV9 and J is TRBJ2-7, with 9 bases fitting TRBD2. J gave up 0 bases and V 2 bases, and 6 bases lay outside the gene matches. This CDR3 region has 16 residues. Germline values: CDR1 SGDLS, CDR2 YYNGEE. The CDR3 sequence is CASSVDSGRSSYEQYF. The DNA of the CDR3 is TGTGCCAGCAGCGTCGACAGCGGGAGGAGCTCCTACGAGCAGTACTTC.

The CDR3: CASSFAEHYGYTF. DNA of the CDR3: TGCGCCAGCAGCTTTGCAGAGCACTATGGCTACACCTTC. The genes are TRBV5-1 and TRBJ1-2; no firm D call. The CDR3 consists of 13 residues. Germline V gene data show CDR1 as SGHRS and CDR2 as YFSETQ. The V end lost 2 bases, the J end lost 3 bases, and 8 bases lay between the germline ends. Full variable domain (rest looked up from reference TRBV5-1 and TRBJ1-2): KAGVTQTPRYLIKTRGQQVTLSCSPISGHRSVSWYQQTPGQGLQFLFEYFSETQRNKGNFPGRFSGRQFSNSRSEMNVSTLELGDSALYLCASSFAEHYGYTFGSGTRLTVV.

The genes are TRBV27 and TRBJ2-2, with a possible D match to TRBD1 (6 bases). The V gene's germline CDR1 is MNHEY and CDR2 SMNVEV (reference sequence). The CDR3 is 15 residues long. The ends were cut back, 7 bases at V and 6 bases at J, with 18 bases in the middle. The CDR3 sequence: CASTPLKTGSGELFF. In nucleotides, the CDR3 is TGTGCCAGCACCCCCCTTAAAACAGGGTCCGGGGAGCTGTTTTTT.